The next 24 T cell receptor beta chains were all read from a single sample in a study of OX40 agonist ivuxolimab in advanced cancers. TCRdb's table, derived via immunoSEQ multiplex PCR, lists solely in-frame clones and lacks some. The table lists 55,000 to 70,000 clones, about four fifths of them singletons. The material sequenced was CD4+ or CD8+ T cells sorted from blood, taken in a trial of the OX40 agonist ivuxolimab. These receptor sequences come from an adult with an advanced solid tumor such as melanoma, head and neck, liver or kidney cancer.

The chain joins TRBV11-3 to TRBJ2-2; D remains ambiguous. Germline CDR1 is SGHNT and CDR2 is YENEEA. There are 15 residues in the CDR3. The V and J ends lost 2 bases and 5 bases respectively, with 12 bases between them. The CDR3 region is CASSLSMGSTGELFF. The CDR3 coding sequence is TGTGCCAGCAGCTTAAGCATGGGAAGTACCGGGGAGCTGTTTTTT.

The gene calls are TRBV2 and TRBJ2-7, with D hard to call. V lost 6 bases and J lost 1, with 7 bases in between. The CDR3 is made up of 12 amino acids. Germline V gene sequence: CDR1 SNHLY, CDR2 FYNNEI. The CDR3 loop reads CASSPLSYEQYF. The DNA for the CDR3 is TGTGCCAGCAGCCCACTGTCCTACGAGCAGTACTTC.

The V call is TRBV5-1, the J call TRBJ2-5; D is perhaps TRBD1 or TRBD2 (5 bases each). The CDR3 is 15 residues long. Germline-derived CDR1 and CDR2 are SGHRS and YFSETQ. V was pared by 5 bases and J by 5 bases, with 19 bases between. The CDR3 coding sequence is TGCGCCAGCAGACGAGGGGCGGGCCATGGGGAGACCCAGTACTTC. It encodes CASRRGAGHGETQYF.

This sequence joins TRBV10-3 and TRBJ1-5; D is perhaps TRBD1 (6 bases). The germline gives CDR1 ENHRY, CDR2 SYGVKD. Trimming took off 3 bases at V and 4 bases at J, with 13 bases between the two ends. This CDR3 comprises 15 residues. The CDR3 DNA reads TGTGCCATCAGTGAAGGGCAGGGGAGTAATCAGCCCCAGCATTTT. Translated, it gives CAISEGQGSNQPQHF.

The gene calls are TRBV5-4 and TRBJ2-1, with D unresolved. V was cut by 0 bases and J by 9 bases, with 13 bases left in between. The V gene's germline CDR1 is SGHNT and CDR2 YYREEE (reference sequence). This CDR3 contains 14 residues. This CDR3 is CASSLVSSRSEQFF. The CDR3 region has the DNA TGTGCCAGCAGCTTGGTTAGTAGCCGCAGTGAGCAGTTCTTC.

The rearrangement joins TRBV6-1 to TRBJ1-1, with D possibly matching TRBD1 (6 bases). Germline V gives CDR1 MNHNS, CDR2 SASEGT. V lost 4 bases and J 5 bases, leaving 14 bases between the germline ends. The length of the CDR3 is 14 residues. CDR3 in DNA: TGTGCCAGCAGTGCGAACAGGGTAAAGACTGAAGCTTTCTTT. Protein sequence: CASSANRVKTEAFF.

This clone was seen only a few times. This chain links TRBV7-2 with TRBJ2-5; no reliable D call. The V gene's germline CDR1 is SGHTA and CDR2 FQGNSA. CDR3 length: 11 residues. Trimming pared 6 bases from V and 0 bases from J, leaving 2 bases between. CDR3 bases: TGTGCCAGCAGGAACCAAGAGACCCAGTACTTC. Protein: CASRNQETQYF.

The rearrangement joins TRBV13 to TRBJ2-7; possibly TRBD1 for D (7 bases). The germline V gene encodes CDR1 PRHDT and CDR2 FYEKMQ (reference sequence). The CDR3 covers 12 residues. Between the trimmed V and J ends, which lost 5 bases and 9 bases, there was a span of 14 bases. The CDR3: CASSGTVGGQYF. As DNA, the CDR3 is TGTGCCAGCAGCGGGACAGTGGGGGGGCAGTACTTC.

The J gene is TRBJ2-3, the V gene TRBV4-3; D gene unclear. CDR1 and CDR2 (germline): LGHNA, YSLEER. This CDR3 contains 12 residues. V lost 0 bases and J lost 8, with 6 bases in between. Here the CDR3 reads CASSQDWGTQYF. The CDR3 DNA sequence: TGCGCCAGCAGCCAAGACTGGGGTACGCAGTATTTT.

The chain has TRBV6-1 and TRBJ1-1; 8 nucleotides agree with TRBD1. The CDR3 consists of 13 residues. With 5 bases clipped from V and 5 bases from J, the junction kept 4 bases outside the gene matches. Germline CDR1 is MNHNS and CDR2 is SASEGT. The CDR3 loop is CASSSQGGTEAFF. The CDR3 DNA sequence: TGTGCCAGCAGTTCACAGGGGGGGACTGAAGCTTTCTTT.

This clone was counted many times. This chain uses TRBV5-1 with TRBJ1-5; 8 bases match TRBD1. This CDR3 has 15 amino acids. In germline, CDR1 is SGHRS, CDR2 YFSETQ. V was pared by 5 bases and J by 3 bases, with 7 bases of the junction left unmatched. The CDR3 spells CASSLGQGFNQPQHF. Written as DNA, the CDR3 is TGCGCCAGCAGTTTAGGACAGGGTTTCAATCAGCCCCAGCATTTT.

The V call is TRBV19, the J call TRBJ2-7; a weak D match, TRBD2 (6 bases). CDR3 length: 14 residues. V lost 1 base to trimming and J lost 0 bases, with 7 bases between them. The V gene's germline CDR1 is LNHDA and CDR2 SQIVND (reference sequence). Written as DNA, the CDR3 is TGTGCCAGTAGTATAGTAGCGGACTCCTACGAGCAGTACTTC. It translates to CASSIVADSYEQYF.

The chain is built from TRBV7-2 and TRBJ2-2; tentatively, D is TRBD1 (5 bases). Germline V CDR1 and CDR2: SGHTA, FQGNSA. This CDR3 has 14 amino acids. The V end was cut by 6 bases, the J end by 6 bases, with 14 bases between. In nucleotides, the CDR3 is TGTGCCAGCAGATCAGGGTCCTTGGCCGGGGAGCTGTTTTTT. Its translation is CASRSGSLAGELFF.

The chain recombines TRBV6-5 with TRBJ2-3; tentative D call: TRBD1 (5 bases). The V gene's germline CDR1 is MNHEY and CDR2 SVGAGI. Trimming shortened V by 0 bases and J by 0 bases, and 10 bases separated the two germline ends. This CDR3 is built from 16 residues. The CDR3 coding sequence is TGTGCCAGCAGTTACTCGTTGGGGCTCAGCACAGATACGCAGTATTTT. Amino acids: CASSYSLGLSTDTQYF.

V is TRBV10-3 and J is TRBJ2-1, with a tentative D call TRBD2 (6 bases). Trimming left V 2 bases short and J 12 bases short, with 23 bases between. The CDR3 is 16 residues long. CDR1 is ENHRY and CDR2 is SYGVKD in the germline V gene. CDR3 nucleotide sequence: TGTGCCATCAGTGAGCCGGGACTTAAGACTTATATGCGGCAGTTCTTC. Amino acid sequence: CAISEPGLKTYMRQFF.

The gene calls are TRBV4-2 and TRBJ2-7, with unresolved D. Germline CDR1 reads LGHNA; CDR2 reads YNFKEQ. This CDR3 is 15 amino acids long. V lost 0 bases and J lost 2, with 11 bases in between. CDR3 protein: CASSQDLDFTYEQYF. CDR3 nucleotide sequence: TGTGCCAGCAGCCAAGATCTAGACTTTACCTACGAGCAGTACTTC.

The rearrangement links TRBV5-5 to TRBJ1-6; weak D call: TRBD1 (6 bases). Trimming cost V 6 bases and J 2 bases, with 15 bases left between them. CDR1 SGHKS and CDR2 YYEKEE come from the germline V gene (reference sequence). CDR3 length equals 16 residues. CDR3 in DNA: TGTGCCAGCAAGGGGGGGCCGGACCCCTATAATTCACCCCTCCACTTT. Its translation is CASKGGPDPYNSPLHF.

In DNA, the CDR3 is TGCAGCGTTGAGCAGACTTACACAGATACGCAGTATTTT. This gives the protein CSVEQTYTDTQYF. V usage is TRBV29-1 and J usage is TRBJ2-3; D ambiguous. Trimming cost V 3 bases and J 2 bases, with 9 bases left between them. Germline V lookup: CDR1 SQVTM, CDR2 ANQGSEA. This CDR3 is built from 13 residues.

The chain combines TRBV4-1 with TRBJ1-3, with TRBD1 as a possible D gene (5 bases). The CDR3 extends over 18 amino acids. Germline CDR1 reads MGHRA; CDR2 reads YSYEKL. V lost 0 bases, J lost 0 bases, and 15 bases lay in between. The CDR3 DNA reads TGCGCCAGCAGCCAAGAGATATTCCAGGGAGCCTCTGGAAACACCATATATTTT. This sequence encodes CASSQEIFQGASGNTIYF.

This chain connects TRBV11-1 to TRBJ2-1; D is unresolved. CDR1 and CDR2 from the germline V gene are SGHAT and FQDESV (reference sequence). The length of the CDR3 is 14 residues. V lost 3 bases, J lost 4 bases, and 10 bases lay in between. The CDR3: CASSFVAAYNEQFF. CDR3 sequence (DNA): TGTGCCAGCAGCTTCGTAGCAGCTTACAATGAGCAGTTCTTC.

The chain employs TRBV5-1 and TRBJ2-7; possibly TRBD2 for D (5 bases). Germline V gives CDR1 SGHRS, CDR2 YFSETQ. Trimming shortened V by 5 bases and J by 2 bases, and 11 bases separated the two germline ends. The CDR3 contains 13 residues. The CDR3 spells CASRAGATYEQYF. The CDR3, as DNA: TGCGCCAGCAGGGCGGGTGCAACCTACGAGCAGTACTTC.

The chain employs TRBV7-7 and TRBJ2-1; D is possibly TRBD2 (6 bases). The CDR3 is 13 residues long. Germline CDR1 reads SSHAT; CDR2 reads FNYEAQ (reference sequence). Trimming removed 3 bases at V and 3 bases at J, with 6 bases between. Here the CDR3 DNA reads TGTGCCAGCAGCTTGGGACTCTACAATGAGCAGTTCTTC. Encoded protein: CASSLGLYNEQFF.

J is TRBJ2-1 and V is TRBV29-1, with D tentatively TRBD2 (6 bases). CDR1 and CDR2 (germline): SQVTM, ANQGSEA. This CDR3 has 12 amino acids. As DNA, the CDR3 is TGCAGTGCTAGGCGGGCGGGGAATGAGCAGTTCTTC. This gives the protein CSARRAGNEQFF.

The CDR3 sequence is CASSQEGGINEKLFF. CDR3 bases: TGTGCCAGCAGCCAAGAGGGCGGGATTAATGAAAAACTGTTTTTT. The chain has TRBV14 and TRBJ1-4; no firm D call. The CDR3 is 15 residues long. In germline, CDR1 is SGHDN, CDR2 FVKESK. Trimming shortened V by 0 bases and J by 4 bases, and 9 bases separated the two germline ends. The variable domain in full, completed from reference TRBV14 and TRBJ1-4, reads EAGVTQFPSHSVIEKGQTVTLRCDPISGHDNLYWYRRVMGKEIKFLLHFVKESKQDESGMPNNRFLAERTGGTYSTLKVQPAELEDSGVYFCASSQEGGINEKLFFGSGTQLSVL.